This T cell receptor beta chain was profiled in a study of human T cells and chemical hapten exposure (dated by TCRdb to about 2021). About the full investigation: For sensitization, 2% DPC in acetone was applied to a roughly 2 cm by roughly 2 cm area of upper inner arm skin. Throughout the approximately 25-week study period, patients were also given weekly therapeutic DPC doses on the scalp. Patch testing on the upper back used Finn chambers containing 0.01% DPC, with scoring done after 6 days according to International Contact Dermatitis Research Group standards. Most of the patients in the cohort were female, and the cohort covered alopecia areata with under or over 50% scalp involvement, alopecia totalis and alopecia universalis. The libraries were sequenced as a pool, and the TCR yield per sample differed mostly because of small variations in library volumes within the pool. Peripheral blood TCR repertoire changes were tracked in vivo in alopecia patients during primary and secondary sensitization to the hapten diphenylcyclopropenone (DPC). Blood samples were taken from patients before sensitization (week 0) and at 2, 6 and about 24 weeks after DPC sensitization. Approximately 28 alopecia patients gave blood for TCR sequencing at one to four time points (pre-sensitization, 2, 6 and 24 weeks). The research as a whole found: Because all patients had alopecia, a presumed autoimmune disease, the immune response of the patients might differ from that of healthy individuals. Patch test score correlated positively with the number of PT1 expanded TCRs, reaching significance at thresholds 8, 16 and 32 but not at 4. Expanded TCRs formed significantly more large CDR3 similarity clusters than pre-sensitization or healthy control sets, consistent with antigen-driven responses. The number of TCRs above 1 in 1000 frequency did not change with DPC sensitization; there was no evidence of global repertoire structure alterations. Repeated subsampling changed both the strength of the expansion versus patch-test correlation and the threshold at which that correlation became significant.

Reading the germline V gene gives CDR1 SQVTM and CDR2 ANQGSEA. From the cysteine up to the phenylalanine, the CDR3 has a length of 14 residues. The kept DNA is CDR3 alone, 42 bases in frame from the first base. V gives up 3 bases and J gives up 2 bases, and the segment between their germline ends measures 14 bases. The time point label corresponds to: patch test 1, 2 weeks after DPC sensitization. The meaning of the sample's treatment or condition label: therapeutic diphenylcyclopropenone sensitization with weekly scalp DPC. At each patch-test visit, blood was drawn before the patch test was applied. Eligible patients were aged 18 to 70, diagnosed with alopecia, deemed suitable for DPC therapy, and excluded if pregnant. Unfractionated whole blood was collected in Tempus Blood RNA tubes, and total RNA was extracted from that blood. The method was RACE. TCRdb names NextSeq 500 as the instrument used. During library preparation, unique molecular identifiers were attached to individual cDNA molecules so that TCRs could be counted in a quantitative, reproducible way. Both TCR alpha and TCR beta chains were sequenced from each blood RNA sample. Processing in the source paper ran as follows. Samples had a median of roughly 98,000 TCRs, with a range from roughly 23,224 to 700,000. V, J and CDR3 annotation of the TCR reads was carried out using the Decombinator software suite. For PS versus PT1 abundance plots, all samples were subsampled to the same number of TCRs (28,000). TCRs were defined as expanded if absent before sensitization and observed at least eight times at the 2-week time point. TCRdb redid the processing of the public reads, applying fastp at Q25 and MiXCR, and retained in-frame beta chains. A single entry per CDR3 protein holds the most common genes and DNA from its merged rows. TCRdb, not the authors, supplied the V and J calls. Present in this sample are around 120,000 distinct CDR3 sequences, roughly an eighth of which were seen just once. Less than 0.95% of the sample goes to the ten largest clones.

In this sample, this clonotype turned up many times. No antigen is known for it. No qualities accompany the bases; no much larger clone lies one base away. The sequence was collected from a man between 18 and 29 years old with alopecia areata. Some clones in this sample may be carry-over from other donors' samples. Sample: whole blood, taken in connection with sensitization to the hapten diphenylcyclopropenone (DPC). In this chain, TRBV29-1 is recombined with TRBJ2-7; tentative D gene TRBD1, with 5 bases matching. The DNA reads as follows: TGCAGCGTTGAGGAACAGGTGCCGACCTACGAGCAGTACTTC. This translates into CSVEEQVPTYEQYF.